This TCR beta chain originates from a study of T cells in Graves' hyperthyroidism and ophthalmopathy. Researchers amplified the TCR beta CDR3 regions from RNA transcripts. First-round RT-PCR of the TCR CDR3 relied on the HTBI primer set. TCRdb re-derived calls from the multiplex PCR reads in MiXCR, one entry per CDR3 protein. Of a few hundred thousand distinct CDR3 sequences listed, 40% to 55% were seen once; the top ten hold approximately 8.4%. Between the trimmed V and J ends, which lost 8 bases and 5 bases, there was a span of 15 bases. The CDR3 extends over 12 amino acids. Germline V gene data show CDR1 as SQVTM and CDR2 as ANQGSEA.

J is TRBJ2-5 and V is TRBV29-1; D is perhaps TRBD1 (6 bases). The clonotype originates from a woman in her late teens or twenties with Graves' hyperthyroidism. Sequencing input: peripheral blood or thyroid tissue (not recorded which). CDR3: CSLGRGGETQYF. For the CDR3, the DNA is TGCAGCTTGGGCAGGGGTGGCGAGACCCAGTACTTC. The entire variable domain, with the rest obtained from reference TRBV29-1 and TRBJ2-5, is as follows: SAVISQKPSRDICQRGTSLTIQCQVDSQVTMMFWYRQQPGQSLTLIATANQGSEATYESGFVIDKFPISRPNLTFSTLTVSNMSPEDSSIYLCSLGRGGETQYFGPGTRLLVL.